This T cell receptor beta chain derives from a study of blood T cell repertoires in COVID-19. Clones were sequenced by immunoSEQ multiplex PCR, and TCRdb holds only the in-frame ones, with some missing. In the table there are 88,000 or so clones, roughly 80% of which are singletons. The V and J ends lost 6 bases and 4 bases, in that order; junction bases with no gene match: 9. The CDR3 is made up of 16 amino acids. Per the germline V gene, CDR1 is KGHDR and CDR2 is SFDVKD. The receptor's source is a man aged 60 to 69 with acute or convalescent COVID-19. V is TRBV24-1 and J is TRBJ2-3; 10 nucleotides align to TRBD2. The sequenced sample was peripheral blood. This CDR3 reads CATSLSSGRQADTQYF. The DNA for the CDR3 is TGTGCCACCAGTCTGTCTAGCGGGAGACAGGCAGATACGCAGTATTTT.